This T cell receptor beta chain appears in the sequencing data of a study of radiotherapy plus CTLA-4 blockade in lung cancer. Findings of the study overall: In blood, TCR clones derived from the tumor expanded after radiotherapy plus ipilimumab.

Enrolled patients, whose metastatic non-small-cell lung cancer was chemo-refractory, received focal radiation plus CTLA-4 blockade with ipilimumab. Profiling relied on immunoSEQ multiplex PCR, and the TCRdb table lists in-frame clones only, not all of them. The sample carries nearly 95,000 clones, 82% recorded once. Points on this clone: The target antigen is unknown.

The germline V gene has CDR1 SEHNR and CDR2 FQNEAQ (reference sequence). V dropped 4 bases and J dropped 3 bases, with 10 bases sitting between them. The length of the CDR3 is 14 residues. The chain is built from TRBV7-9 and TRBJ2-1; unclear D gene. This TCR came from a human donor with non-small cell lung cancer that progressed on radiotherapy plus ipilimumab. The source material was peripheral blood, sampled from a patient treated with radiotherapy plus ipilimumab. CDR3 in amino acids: CASSSGAGYNEQFF. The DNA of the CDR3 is TGTGCCAGCAGCTCTGGTGCAGGCTACAATGAGCAGTTCTTC. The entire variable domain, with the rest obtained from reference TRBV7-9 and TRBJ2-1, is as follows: DTGVSQNPRHKITKRGQNVTFRCDPISEHNRLYWYRQTLGQGPEFLTYFQNEAQLEKSRLLSDRFSAERPKGSFSTLEIQRTEQGDSAMYLCASSSGAGYNEQFFGPGTRLTVL.